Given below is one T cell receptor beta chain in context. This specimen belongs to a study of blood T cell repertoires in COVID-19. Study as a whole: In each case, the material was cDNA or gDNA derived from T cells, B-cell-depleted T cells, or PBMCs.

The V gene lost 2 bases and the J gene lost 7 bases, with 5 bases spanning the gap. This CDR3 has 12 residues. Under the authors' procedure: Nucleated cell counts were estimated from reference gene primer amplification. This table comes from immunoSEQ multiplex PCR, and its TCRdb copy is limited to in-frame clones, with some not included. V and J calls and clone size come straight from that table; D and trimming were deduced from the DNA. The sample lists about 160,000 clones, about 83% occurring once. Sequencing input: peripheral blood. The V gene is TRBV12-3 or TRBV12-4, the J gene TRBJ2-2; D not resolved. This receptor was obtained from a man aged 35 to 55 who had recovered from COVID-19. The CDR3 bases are TGTGCCAGCAGTTTAACGGGCGGGGAGCTGTTTTTT. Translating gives CASSLTGGELFF.